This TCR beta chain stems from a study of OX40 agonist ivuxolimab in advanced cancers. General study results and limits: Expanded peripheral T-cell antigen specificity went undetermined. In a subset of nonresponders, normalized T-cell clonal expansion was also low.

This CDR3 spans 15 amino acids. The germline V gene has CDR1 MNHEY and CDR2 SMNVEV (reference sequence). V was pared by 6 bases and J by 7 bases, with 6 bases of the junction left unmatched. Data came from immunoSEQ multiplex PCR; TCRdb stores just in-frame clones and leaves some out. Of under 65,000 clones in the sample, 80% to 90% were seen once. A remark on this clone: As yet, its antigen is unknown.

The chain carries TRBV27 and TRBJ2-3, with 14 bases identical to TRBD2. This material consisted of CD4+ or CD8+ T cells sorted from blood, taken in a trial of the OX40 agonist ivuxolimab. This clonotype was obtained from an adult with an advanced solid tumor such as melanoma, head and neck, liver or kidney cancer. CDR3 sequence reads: CASSLGTSGRNTQYF. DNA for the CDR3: TGTGCCAGCAGCTTAGGGACTAGCGGGAGAAATACGCAGTATTTT.